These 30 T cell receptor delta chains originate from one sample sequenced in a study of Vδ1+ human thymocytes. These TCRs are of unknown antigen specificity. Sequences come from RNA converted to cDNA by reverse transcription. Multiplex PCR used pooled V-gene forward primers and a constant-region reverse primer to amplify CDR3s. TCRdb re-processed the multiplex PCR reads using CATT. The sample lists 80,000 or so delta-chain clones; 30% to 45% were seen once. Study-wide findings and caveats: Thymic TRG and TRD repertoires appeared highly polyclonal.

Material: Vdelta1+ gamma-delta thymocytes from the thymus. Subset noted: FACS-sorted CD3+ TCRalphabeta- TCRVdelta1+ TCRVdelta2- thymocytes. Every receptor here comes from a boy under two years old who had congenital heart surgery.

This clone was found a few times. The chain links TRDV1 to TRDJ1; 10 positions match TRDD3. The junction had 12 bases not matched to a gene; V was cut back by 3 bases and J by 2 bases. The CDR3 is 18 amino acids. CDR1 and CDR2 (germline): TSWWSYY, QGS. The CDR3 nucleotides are TGTGCTCTTGGGGACCTTCCTGGGGGATATCAGGAGACCGATAAACTCATCTTT. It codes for CALGDLPGGYQETDKLIF.

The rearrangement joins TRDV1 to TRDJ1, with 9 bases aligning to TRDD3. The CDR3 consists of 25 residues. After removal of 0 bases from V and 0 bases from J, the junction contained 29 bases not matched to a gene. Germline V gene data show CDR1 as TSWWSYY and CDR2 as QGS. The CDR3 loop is CALGELSPTQTLLGDRDLYTDKLIF. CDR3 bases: TGTGCTCTTGGGGAACTGTCTCCTACCCAAACATTACTGGGGGACCGCGACTTGTACACCGATAAACTCATCTTT.

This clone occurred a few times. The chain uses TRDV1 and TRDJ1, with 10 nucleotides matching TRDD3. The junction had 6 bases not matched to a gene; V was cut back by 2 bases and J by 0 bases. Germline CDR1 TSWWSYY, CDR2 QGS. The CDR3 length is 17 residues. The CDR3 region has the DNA TGTGCTCTTGGGGAAAGAGTTACTGGGGGATACACCGATAAACTCATCTTT. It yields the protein CALGERVTGGYTDKLIF.

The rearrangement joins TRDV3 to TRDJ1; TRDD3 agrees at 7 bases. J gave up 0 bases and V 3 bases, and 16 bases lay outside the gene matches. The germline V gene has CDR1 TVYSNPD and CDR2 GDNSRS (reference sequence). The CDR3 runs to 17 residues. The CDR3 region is CAFPLLSWGLYTDKLIF. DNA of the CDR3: TGTGCCTTCCCATTGCTTTCCTGGGGGTTGTACACCGATAAACTCATCTTT.

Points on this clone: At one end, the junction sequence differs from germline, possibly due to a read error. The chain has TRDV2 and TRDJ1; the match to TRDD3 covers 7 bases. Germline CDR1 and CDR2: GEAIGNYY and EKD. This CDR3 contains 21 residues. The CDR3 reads CACATGPLAEWVLGDTDKLIF. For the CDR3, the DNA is TGTGCCTGTGCCACCGGCCCACTTGCCGAGTGGGTCCTGGGGGACACCGATAAACTCATCTTT.

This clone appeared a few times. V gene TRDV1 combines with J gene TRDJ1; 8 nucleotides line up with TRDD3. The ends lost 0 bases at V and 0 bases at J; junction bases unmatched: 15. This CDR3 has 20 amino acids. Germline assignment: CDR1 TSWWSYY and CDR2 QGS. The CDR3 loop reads CALGELSLPLGGGYTDKLIF. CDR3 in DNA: TGTGCTCTTGGGGAACTCTCCCTACCTTTGGGTGGGGGATACACCGATAAACTCATCTTT.

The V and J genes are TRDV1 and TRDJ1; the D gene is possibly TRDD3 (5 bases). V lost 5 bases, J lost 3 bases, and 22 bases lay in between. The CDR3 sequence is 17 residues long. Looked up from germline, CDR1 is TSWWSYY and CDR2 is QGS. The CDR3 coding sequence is TGTGCTCTTGGGTTCTACGTTCACCCGGGGGGGGCCGATAAACTCATCTTT. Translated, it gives CALGFYVHPGGADKLIF.

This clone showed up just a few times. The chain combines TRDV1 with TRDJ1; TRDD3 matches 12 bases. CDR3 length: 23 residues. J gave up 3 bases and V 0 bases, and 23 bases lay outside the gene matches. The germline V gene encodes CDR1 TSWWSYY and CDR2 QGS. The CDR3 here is CALGELKSPFATGGYLSSDKLIF. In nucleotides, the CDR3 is TGTGCTCTTGGGGAACTAAAGTCCCCCTTCGCTACTGGGGGATACCTCTCTTCCGATAAACTCATCTTT.

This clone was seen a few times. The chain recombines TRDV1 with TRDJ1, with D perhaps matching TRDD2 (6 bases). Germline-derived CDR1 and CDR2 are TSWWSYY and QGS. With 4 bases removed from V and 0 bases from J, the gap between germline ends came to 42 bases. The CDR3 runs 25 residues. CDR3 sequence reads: CALGVPGPLLLVGGCDCKYTDKLIF. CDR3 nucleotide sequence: TGTGCTCTTGGGGTACCCGGCCCCCTCCTACTCGTGGGCGGTTGTGACTGTAAATACACCGATAAACTCATCTTT.

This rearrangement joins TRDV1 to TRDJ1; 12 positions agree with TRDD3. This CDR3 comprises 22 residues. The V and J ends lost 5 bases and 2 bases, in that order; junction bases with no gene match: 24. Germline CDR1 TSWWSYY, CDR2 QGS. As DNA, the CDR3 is TGTGCTCTTGGGAACTGGGTCTCCTACCTCTGGGGGATACGCTATATGACCGATAAACTCATCTTT. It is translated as CALGNWVSYLWGIRYMTDKLIF.

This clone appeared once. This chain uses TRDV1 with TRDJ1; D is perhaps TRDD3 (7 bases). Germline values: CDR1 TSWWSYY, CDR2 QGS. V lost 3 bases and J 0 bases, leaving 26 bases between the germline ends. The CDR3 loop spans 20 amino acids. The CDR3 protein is CALGEDIPKGVLGYTDKLIF. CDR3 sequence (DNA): TGTGCTCTTGGGGAGGACATTCCTAAGGGGGTACTGGGGTACACCGATAAACTCATCTTT.

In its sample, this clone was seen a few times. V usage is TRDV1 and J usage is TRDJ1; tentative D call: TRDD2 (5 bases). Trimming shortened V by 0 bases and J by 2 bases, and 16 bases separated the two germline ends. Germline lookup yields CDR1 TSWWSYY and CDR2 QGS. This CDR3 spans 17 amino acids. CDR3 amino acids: CALGELRIPLLTDKLIF. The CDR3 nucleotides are TGTGCTCTTGGGGAACTAAGGATTCCTCTTTTGACCGATAAACTCATCTTT.

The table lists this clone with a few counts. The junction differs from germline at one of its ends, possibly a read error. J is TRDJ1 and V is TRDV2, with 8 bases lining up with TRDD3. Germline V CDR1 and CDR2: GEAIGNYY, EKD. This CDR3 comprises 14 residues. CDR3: CACNWGVYTDKPIF. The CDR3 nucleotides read TGTGCCTGTAACTGGGGGGTCTACACCGATAAACCCATCTTT.

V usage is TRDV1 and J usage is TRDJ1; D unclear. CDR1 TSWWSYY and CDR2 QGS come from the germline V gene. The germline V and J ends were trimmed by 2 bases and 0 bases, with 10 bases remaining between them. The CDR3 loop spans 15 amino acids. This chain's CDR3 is CALGERRKYTDKLIF. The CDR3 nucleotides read TGTGCTCTTGGGGAAAGGAGGAAGTACACCGATAAACTCATCTTT.

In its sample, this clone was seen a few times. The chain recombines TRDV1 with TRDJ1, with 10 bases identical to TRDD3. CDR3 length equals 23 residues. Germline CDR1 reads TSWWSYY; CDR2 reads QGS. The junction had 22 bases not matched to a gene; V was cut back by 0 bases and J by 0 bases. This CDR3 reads CALGELCRGIRSPNLSNTDKLIF. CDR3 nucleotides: TGTGCTCTTGGGGAACTATGCCGGGGGATACGCTCCCCTAATCTTTCTAACACCGATAAACTCATCTTT.

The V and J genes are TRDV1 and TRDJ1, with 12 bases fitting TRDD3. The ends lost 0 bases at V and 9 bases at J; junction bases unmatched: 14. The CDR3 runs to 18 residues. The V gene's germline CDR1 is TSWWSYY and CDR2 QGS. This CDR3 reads CALGELRLPYWGIPELIF. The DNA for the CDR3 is TGTGCTCTTGGGGAACTTCGCCTGCCATACTGGGGGATACCGGAACTCATCTTT.

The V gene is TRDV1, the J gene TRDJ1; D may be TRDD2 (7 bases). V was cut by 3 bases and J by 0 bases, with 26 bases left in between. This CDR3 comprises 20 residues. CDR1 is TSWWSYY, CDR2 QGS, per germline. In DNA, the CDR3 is TGTGCTCTTGGGGATCCTTTATTCCTACGGCTGGGGAGTTACACCGATAAACTCATCTTT. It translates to CALGDPLFLRLGSYTDKLIF.

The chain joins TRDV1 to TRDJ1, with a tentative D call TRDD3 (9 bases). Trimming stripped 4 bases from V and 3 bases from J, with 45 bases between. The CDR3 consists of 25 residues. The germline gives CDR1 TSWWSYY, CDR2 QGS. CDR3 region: CALGGIPDSAFLVWPDTGGADKLIF. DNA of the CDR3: TGTGCTCTTGGGGGAATCCCAGACTCGGCCTTCCTAGTCTGGCCCGATACTGGGGGAGCCGATAAACTCATCTTT.

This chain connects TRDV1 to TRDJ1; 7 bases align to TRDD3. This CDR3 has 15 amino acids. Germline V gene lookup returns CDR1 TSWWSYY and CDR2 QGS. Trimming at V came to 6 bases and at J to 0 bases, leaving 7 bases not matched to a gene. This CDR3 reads CALGGGILYTDKLIF. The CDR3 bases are TGTGCTCTTGGTGGGGGAATACTGTACACCGATAAACTCATCTTT.

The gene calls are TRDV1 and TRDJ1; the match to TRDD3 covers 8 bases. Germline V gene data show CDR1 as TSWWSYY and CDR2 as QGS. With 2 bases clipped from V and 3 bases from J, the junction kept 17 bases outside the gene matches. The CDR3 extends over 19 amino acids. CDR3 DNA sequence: TGTGCTCTTGGGGAAGAATTGCGTACTGGGGGTTTGGGCGCCGATAAACTCATCTTT. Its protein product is CALGEELRTGGLGADKLIF.

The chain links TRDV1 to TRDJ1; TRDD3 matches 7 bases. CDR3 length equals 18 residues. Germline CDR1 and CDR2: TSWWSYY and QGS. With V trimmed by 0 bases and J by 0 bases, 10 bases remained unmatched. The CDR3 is CALGELPRGGHYTDKLIF. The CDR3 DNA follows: TGTGCTCTTGGGGAACTTCCGCGTGGGGGACATTACACCGATAAACTCATCTTT.

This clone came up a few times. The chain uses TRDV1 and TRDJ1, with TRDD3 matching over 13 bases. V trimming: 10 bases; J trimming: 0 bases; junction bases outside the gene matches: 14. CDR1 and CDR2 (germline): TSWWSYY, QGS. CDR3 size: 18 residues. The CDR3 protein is CAQGPTGGYVQYTDKLIF. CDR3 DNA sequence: TGTGCTCAAGGTCCTACTGGGGGATACGTTCAGTACACCGATAAACTCATCTTT.

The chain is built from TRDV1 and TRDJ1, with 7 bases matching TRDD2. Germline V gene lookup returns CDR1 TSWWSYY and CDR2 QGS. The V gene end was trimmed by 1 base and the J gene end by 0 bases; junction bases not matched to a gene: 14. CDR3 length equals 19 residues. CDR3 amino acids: CALGERVPTLYYYTDKLIF. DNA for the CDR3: TGTGCTCTTGGGGAACGGGTTCCTACTCTGTACTACTACACCGATAAACTCATCTTT.

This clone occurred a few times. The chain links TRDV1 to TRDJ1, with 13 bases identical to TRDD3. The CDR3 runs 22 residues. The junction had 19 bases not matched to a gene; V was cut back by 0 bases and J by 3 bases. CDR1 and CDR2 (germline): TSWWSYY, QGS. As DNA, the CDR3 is TGTGCTCTTGGGGAACTAGAAGGATACCGGGGACTGGGGGATACGGGTGCCGATAAACTCATCTTT. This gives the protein CALGELEGYRGLGDTGADKLIF.

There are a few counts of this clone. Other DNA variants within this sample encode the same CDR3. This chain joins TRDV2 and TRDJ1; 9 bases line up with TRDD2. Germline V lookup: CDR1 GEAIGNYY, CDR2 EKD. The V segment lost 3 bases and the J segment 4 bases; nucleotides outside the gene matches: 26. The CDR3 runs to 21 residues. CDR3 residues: CACDHLPSYRLGIRGVDKLIF. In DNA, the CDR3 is TGTGCCTGTGACCACCTGCCTTCCTACCGACTGGGGATTAGAGGGGTCGATAAACTCATCTTT.

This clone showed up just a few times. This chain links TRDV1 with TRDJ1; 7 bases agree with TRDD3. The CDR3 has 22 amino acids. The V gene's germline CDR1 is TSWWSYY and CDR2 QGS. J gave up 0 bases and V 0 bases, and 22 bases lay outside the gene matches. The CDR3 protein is CALGELRFQVLGIVIHTDKLIF. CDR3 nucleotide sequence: TGTGCTCTTGGGGAACTCCGCTTCCAAGTACTGGGGATTGTCATTCACACCGATAAACTCATCTTT.

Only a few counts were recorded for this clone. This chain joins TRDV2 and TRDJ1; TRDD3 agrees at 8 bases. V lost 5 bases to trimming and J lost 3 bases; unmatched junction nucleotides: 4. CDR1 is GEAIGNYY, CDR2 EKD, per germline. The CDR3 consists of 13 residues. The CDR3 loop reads CACATGGPDKLIF. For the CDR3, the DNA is TGTGCCTGTGCCACTGGGGGGCCCGATAAACTCATCTTT.

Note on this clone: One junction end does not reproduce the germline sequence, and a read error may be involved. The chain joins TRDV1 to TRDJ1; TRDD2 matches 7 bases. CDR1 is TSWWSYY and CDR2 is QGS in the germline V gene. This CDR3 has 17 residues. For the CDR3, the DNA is TGTGCCCTTGGGGCCCCTTCCTGCTCCACCACCTCCGATAAACTCATCTTT. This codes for CALGAPSCSTTSDKLIF.

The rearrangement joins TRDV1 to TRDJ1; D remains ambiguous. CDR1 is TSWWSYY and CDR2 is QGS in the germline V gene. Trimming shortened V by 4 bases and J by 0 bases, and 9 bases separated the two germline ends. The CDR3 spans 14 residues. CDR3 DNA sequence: TGTGCTCTTGGGGGGATTGGTTACACCGATAAACTCATCTTT. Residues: CALGGIGYTDKLIF.

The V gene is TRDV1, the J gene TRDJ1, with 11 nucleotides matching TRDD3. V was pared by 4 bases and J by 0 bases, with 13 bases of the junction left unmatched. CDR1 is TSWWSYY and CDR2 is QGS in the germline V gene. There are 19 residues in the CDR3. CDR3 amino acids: CALGGPYWGIRTNTDKLIF. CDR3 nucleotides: TGTGCTCTTGGGGGGCCATACTGGGGGATAAGGACGAACACCGATAAACTCATCTTT.